This T cell receptor beta chain was recorded in a study of blood T cells in healthy people across ages. Broader study findings: Significant beta diversity loss was already apparent by age about 42, declining roughly linearly. The percentage of naive T cells correlated strongly with TCR beta diversity. The diversity estimates, figures obtained from one million T cells, were considered underestimates.

Primers used in a second PCR of about 6 to 12 cycles were a sample-barcoded 5' primer and a J-beta primer mix. In TCRdb, the 5' RACE reads were re-called with MiXCR into one record per CDR3 protein. The sample holds 630,000 or so distinct CDR3 sequences, approximately 30% seen once. The CDR3 totals 12 residues. Germline CDR1 reads MDHEN; CDR2 reads SYDVKM. V dropped 4 bases and J dropped 6 bases, with 9 bases sitting between them. The table lists this clonotype with many counts. The antigen remains unidentified. Total RNA amounts of at least 6 micrograms were extracted per sample. The sequenced sample was blood. The genes are TRBV28 and TRBJ1-2; D perhaps matches TRBD1 (6 bases). This TCR came from an elderly woman in good health. The CDR3 is CASSSDRHGYTF. The CDR3 DNA reads TGTGCCAGCAGTTCTGACAGGCATGGCTACACCTTC.